This TCR beta chain was profiled in a study of cytomegalovirus exposure and HLA in healthy donors (dated 2017 in TCRdb). Turning to the overall study: The 666 repertoires of the first cohort and the 120 validation repertoires were produced on the same platform, according to a later analysis. The study aimed to test whether cataloging public T cell receptors could reveal signatures of past pathogen exposure. Besides the first cohort of more than 650 subjects, a separate validation cohort made up of over 100 different subjects was used. High-throughput TCR immunosequencing, statistical association of individual TCRs with disease status, and machine learning were combined to predict cytomegalovirus infection status. The study at large found these results: The authors suggested that the approach could potentially be generalized to other disease states and immunological phenotypes. In vitro tests confirmed that a few of the cytomegalovirus-associated TCR beta chains recognize cytomegalovirus antigens. Subsequent analysis determined that TCRs grouped into clusters in the first cohort also showed a tendency toward co-occurrence across the roughly 110 validation repertoires, and 85% to 95% of cluster scores exceeded 0. Across donors, most TCR sequences were observed very rarely, whereas some public TCRs were present in many individuals. A total of fewer than 200 TCR beta chains were listed by the study as associated with cytomegalovirus. All 130 or so repertoires were used to score co-occurrence in the validation cohort in a later analysis, because that analysis had no HLA typing for the cohort. The classifier was reported to diagnose cytomegalovirus status with high specificity and sensitivity in both the original and validation cohorts.

Donors formed part of the validation cohort, which comprised some 120 subjects and was distinct from the first cohort of 670 or so subjects. The method behind the library was the immunoSEQ multiplex PCR assay. The source study handled its data this way. A statistical classification framework was developed to diagnose cytomegalovirus status using the catalog of TCR beta chain sequences. What TCRdb holds here is the immuneACCESS table cut down to in-frame rearrangements. Part of the clones is not present; checked against another copy, under half of the missing clones reflect an unresolved V gene, and the others are unexplained. That table furnishes V, J and clone size, whereas the DNA furnished D and trimming. This sample holds about 250,000 clones; 80% to 90% were observed only once. The ten largest clones capture 2% to 3% of the sample. Trimming removed 1 base from V and 5 bases from J, leaving 11 bases between the germline ends. The CDR3 goes from the cysteine to the phenylalanine over 15 residues. CDR3 DNA is the only sequence kept; it has 45 bases, read in frame from the first base. CDR1 and CDR2 are drawn from the germline V gene (reference sequence): SEHNR, FQNEAQ.

For this clone: Its target antigen remains unknown. No much larger clonotype is one base removed from it; base qualities were not supplied.

In this chain, TRBV7-9 is recombined with TRBJ2-2; 5 matching bases give a weak D call of TRBD2. The specimen sequenced was PBMCs. The sequence derives from a man between 18 and 35 years old in good health and CMV-seronegative. CDR3 sequence: CASSLVGEGTGELFF. The nucleotides read TGTGCCAGCAGCTTAGTTGGTGAGGGAACCGGGGAGCTGTTTTTT. The full variable domain, completed from the reference TRBV7-9 and TRBJ2-2 proteins outside the CDR3, reads DTGVSQNPRHKITKRGQNVTFRCDPISEHNRLYWYRQTLGQGPEFLTYFQNEAQLEKSRLLSDRFSAERPKGSFSTLEIQRTEQGDSAMYLCASSLVGEGTGELFFGEGSRLTVL.